This passage covers 16 T cell receptor beta chains from one sample sequenced in a study of cytomegalovirus exposure and HLA in healthy donors. 13 Jbeta primers and 60 Vbeta primers were used for the PCR. Data came from immunoSEQ multiplex PCR; TCRdb stores just in-frame clones and leaves some out. The repertoire consists of around 99,000 clones, with around 86% occurring once and the leading ten covering about 2%. The sequencing input was PBMCs. The receptor source for this set is a woman in her twenties or thirties in good health and CMV-seronegative.

The V and J genes are TRBV28 and TRBJ2-3; 7 bases line up with TRBD2. Germline V gene lookup returns CDR1 MDHEN and CDR2 SYDVKM. This CDR3 contains 15 residues. J was trimmed by 2 bases and V by 6 bases; bases with no gene match: 8. The CDR3 sequence is CASSQNSGFTDTQYF. CDR3 sequence (DNA): TGTGCCAGCAGCCAAAATAGCGGGTTCACAGATACGCAGTATTTT.

The gene calls are TRBV6-5 and TRBJ1-3; 8 nucleotides line up with TRBD1. The length of the CDR3 is 13 residues. V lost 8 bases and J lost 4; bases outside the gene matches: 4. Germline CDR1 reads MNHEY; CDR2 reads SVGAGI. The CDR3, as DNA: TGTGCCAGCTCGACAGGGGCCGGAAACACCATATATTTT. This translates into CASSTGAGNTIYF.

The chain is built from TRBV6-1 and TRBJ2-3, with 7 bases matching TRBD2. After removal of 6 bases from V and 1 base from J, the junction contained 7 bases not matched to a gene. Germline loops: CDR1 MNHNS, CDR2 SASEGT. CDR3 length: 15 amino acids. The CDR3 here is CASSNGGRGTDTQYF. The CDR3 DNA reads as TGTGCCAGCAGCAACGGGGGGAGGGGCACAGATACGCAGTATTTT.

As to this clone: The same CDR3 arises from other DNA sequences in this sample as well. The V call is TRBV7-2, the J call TRBJ2-7, with 15 bases aligning to TRBD2. After removal of 4 bases from V and 3 bases from J, the junction contained 1 base not matched to a gene. This CDR3 spans 15 amino acids. Germline loops: CDR1 SGHTA, CDR2 FQGNSA. The CDR3, as DNA: TGTGCCAGCAGCTCGGGACTAGCGGGAGGCTACGAGCAGTACTTC. This encodes CASSSGLAGGYEQYF.

The chain has TRBV5-1 and TRBJ2-2, with D tentatively TRBD1 (7 bases). Germline values: CDR1 SGHRS, CDR2 YFSETQ. With 4 bases removed from V and 0 bases from J, the gap between germline ends came to 13 bases. This CDR3 contains 16 residues. CDR3 sequence: CASSPTGTSNTGELFF. The CDR3 nucleotides are TGCGCCAGCAGCCCGACAGGGACTTCGAACACCGGGGAGCTGTTTTTT.

This chain uses TRBV7-2 with TRBJ2-7; 7 bases map to TRBD2. This CDR3 contains 15 residues. The germline V gene encodes CDR1 SGHTA and CDR2 FQGNSA. Unmatched junction bases numbered 4, after V lost 2 bases and J lost 0 bases. CDR3 DNA sequence: TGTGCCAGCAGCTTAAACGGCGGGAGCTCCTACGAGCAGTACTTC. The encoded protein is CASSLNGGSSYEQYF.

This chain uses TRBV4-3 with TRBJ1-5; D is unresolved. From germline, CDR1 is LGHNA and CDR2 YSLEER. V lost 4 bases, J lost 6 bases, and 13 bases lay in between. This CDR3 comprises 14 residues. This chain's CDR3 is CASSRNSGSQPQHF. The DNA of the CDR3 is TGCGCCAGCAGCCGTAACAGTGGCAGTCAGCCCCAGCATTTT.

This rearrangement joins TRBV7-8 to TRBJ1-5; no firm D call. This CDR3 is 16 amino acids long. With 0 bases removed from V and 6 bases from J, the gap between germline ends came to 15 bases. Germline V gene data show CDR1 as SGHVS and CDR2 as FQNEAQ. CDR3 sequence (DNA): TGTGCCAGCAGCTTAGCGCTCGGGGAGGGTAGTCAGCCCCAGCATTTT. Protein: CASSLALGEGSQPQHF.

The chain uses TRBV5-8 and TRBJ2-3, with 11 bases fitting TRBD2. Germline values: CDR1 SGHTS, CDR2 YDEGEE. The CDR3 runs to 20 residues. With V trimmed by 0 bases and J by 6 bases, 18 bases remained unmatched. The CDR3 is CASSLVMLVLAGVSTDTQYF. As DNA, the CDR3 is TGTGCCAGCAGCTTGGTAATGTTGGTACTAGCGGGAGTCTCAACCGATACGCAGTATTTT. The entire variable domain, with the rest obtained from reference TRBV5-8 and TRBJ2-3, is as follows: EAGVTQSPTHLIKTRGQQATLRCSPISGHTSVYWYQQALGLGLQFLLWYDEGEERNRGNFPPRFSGRQFPNYSSELNVNALELEDSALYLCASSLVMLVLAGVSTDTQYFGPGTRLTVL.

This clone is a singleton in its sample. The chain combines TRBV4-3 with TRBJ2-1; weak D call: TRBD1 (5 bases). Per germline, CDR1 LGHNA and CDR2 YSLEER. V was trimmed by 4 bases and J by 2 bases, leaving 12 bases between them. The length of the CDR3 is 15 residues. The CDR3 spells CASSRFRETYNEQFF. In DNA, the CDR3 is TGCGCCAGCAGCCGCTTCAGGGAAACCTACAATGAGCAGTTCTTC.

V and J are TRBV4-2 and TRBJ2-1; the match to TRBD2 covers 13 bases. CDR1 and CDR2 from the germline V gene are LGHNA and YNFKEQ. J was trimmed by 7 bases and V by 0 bases; bases with no gene match: 3. The CDR3 sequence is 16 residues long. DNA of the CDR3: TGTGCCAGCAGCCAAGACACTAGCGGGAGGGTGAATGAGCAGTTCTTC. Protein product: CASSQDTSGRVNEQFF.

The V and J genes are TRBV27 and TRBJ2-7; tentative D call: TRBD1 (5 bases). This CDR3 contains 13 residues. Germline-derived CDR1 and CDR2 are MNHEY and SMNVEV (reference sequence). V was trimmed by 6 bases and J by 5 bases, leaving 14 bases between them. CDR3 sequence (DNA): TGTGCCAGCAGACCGGCAGGGTCCCACGAGCAGTACTTC. Translation gives CASRPAGSHEQYF.

The chain combines TRBV7-9 with TRBJ2-3; TRBD2 matches at 7 bases. This CDR3 contains 15 residues. Trimming at V came to 10 bases and at J to 5 bases, leaving 15 bases not matched to a gene. From germline, CDR1 is SEHNR and CDR2 FQNEAQ (reference sequence). For the CDR3, the DNA is TGTGCCACAGAAAGTGGCGGGAGTATTGGAGATACGCAGTATTTT. The encoded protein is CATESGGSIGDTQYF.

V is TRBV7-9 and J is TRBJ2-5; tentative D call: TRBD1 (6 bases). Trimming pared 6 bases from V and 4 bases from J, leaving 9 bases between. Germline V CDR1 and CDR2: SEHNR, FQNEAQ (reference sequence). There are 12 residues in the CDR3. CDR3 region: CASRMDRETQYF. As DNA, the CDR3 is TGTGCCAGCAGGATGGACAGAGAGACCCAGTACTTC.

The rearrangement joins TRBV19 to TRBJ1-5, with a possible D match to TRBD1 (6 bases). Germline V gives CDR1 LNHDA, CDR2 SQIVND (reference sequence). V shed 3 bases and J shed 5 bases, with 11 bases lying between them. The CDR3 loop spans 14 amino acids. The CDR3 protein is CASSIRGWDQPQHF. DNA of the CDR3: TGTGCCAGTAGTATCAGGGGTTGGGATCAGCCCCAGCATTTT.

The CDR3 bases are TGTGCCAGCAGCTTAGGGACTAGCGGGTTTTATATCGAAAACATTCAGTACTTC. It encodes CASSLGTSGFYIENIQYF. The J gene is TRBJ2-4, the V gene TRBV7-8; 11 bases line up with TRBD2. The CDR3 is 18 residues long. In germline, CDR1 is SGHVS, CDR2 FQNEAQ. V dropped 1 base and J dropped 5; count of bases not matched to a gene: 10.